The present T cell receptor beta chain was sequenced within a study of T-cell reconstitution after alpha-beta-depleted transplantation in children. This clonotype was detected a few times. No antigen is known for it. The CDR3 length is 14 residues. J lost 3 bases, V lost 5 bases, and 7 bases had no gene match. The germline CDR1 and CDR2 sequences are DFQATT and SNEGSKA (reference sequence). Overall study results and limits: T-cell counts and diversity were attributed mostly to newly produced T cells one year after transplant.

During its preparation, the TCRbeta library received unique molecular identifiers. Using its own MiXCR run on the PCR reads, TCRdb lists one record per CDR3 protein. The sample comprises around 600,000 distinct CDR3 sequences, more than 20% of which are singletons, and 13% to 15% rests with the top ten. The chain joins TRBV20-1 to TRBJ1-5; 7 bases agree with TRBD1. The origin of this receptor is a boy younger than two who had a stem cell transplant for acute myeloid leukemia, so the T cells may come from the graft donor. The source material was PBMCs, mostly from graft donor cells, sampled 360 days after TCRalphabeta/CD19-depleted stem cell transplant. CDR3 in amino acids: CSAARTGANQPQHF. CDR3 coding DNA: TGCAGTGCTGCCCGAACAGGGGCCAATCAGCCCCAGCATTTT.